Included here is one T cell receptor (beta chain) sequence, with context. The antigen is undetermined. Repertoires were generated with immunoSEQ multiplex PCR, while TCRdb's copy carries only in-frame clones and drops some. In the table there are hundreds of thousands of clones, roughly 84% of which are singletons. Treatment: 15 to 20 received Ad26.COV2.S at low or high dose, single or two shots; 5 received placebo; per-sample allocation not given. The study sampled participants on day 63 after the first vaccine or placebo injection. SARS-CoV-2 spike from the Wuhan strain was encoded by the vaccine, an Ad26 vector. The length of the CDR3 is 15 residues. CDR1 MGHRA and CDR2 YSYEKL come from the germline V gene. V lost 1 base to trimming and J lost 1 base, with 7 bases between them. The sample belongs to a study of Ad26.COV2.S vaccination and SARS-CoV-2 variants. Study summary: The Ad26.COV2.S arm of the COV1001 trial was where the donor was placed. The study's findings and limits: Comparable non-spike TCR breadth was observed in vaccine and placebo recipients.

The chain combines TRBV4-1 with TRBJ2-2; perhaps TRBD1 as D (5 bases). The sequences come from peripheral blood, collected in a trial of Ad26.COV2.S vaccine versus placebo. This TCR was sampled from a person aged 18 to 65 who received the Ad26.COV2.S COVID-19 vaccine or a placebo. The CDR3 here is CASSQVRGNTGELFF. In nucleotides, the CDR3 is TGCGCCAGCAGCCAAGTAAGGGGGAACACCGGGGAGCTGTTTTTT.